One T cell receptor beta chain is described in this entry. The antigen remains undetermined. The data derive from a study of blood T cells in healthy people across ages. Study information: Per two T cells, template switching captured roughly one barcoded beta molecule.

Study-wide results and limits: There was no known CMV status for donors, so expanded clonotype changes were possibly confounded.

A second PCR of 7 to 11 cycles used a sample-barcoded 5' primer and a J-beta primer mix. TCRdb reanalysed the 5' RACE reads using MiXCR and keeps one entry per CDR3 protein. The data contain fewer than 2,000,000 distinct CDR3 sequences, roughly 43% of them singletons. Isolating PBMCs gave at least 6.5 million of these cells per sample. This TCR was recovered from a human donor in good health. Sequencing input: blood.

The CDR3 spells CASSSDLDFYYGYTF. The DNA of the CDR3 is TGTGCCAGCAGCTCGGACCTGGACTTCTACTATGGCTACACCTTC. This chain uses TRBV13 with TRBJ1-2, with D hard to call. Trimming cost V 4 bases and J 3 bases, with 15 bases left between them. The CDR3 spans 15 residues. CDR1 and CDR2 (germline): PRHDT, FYEKMQ (reference sequence). Variable domain in full (rest from reference TRBV13 and TRBJ1-2): AAGVIQSPRHLIKEKRETATLKCYPIPRHDTVYWYQQGPGQDPQFLISFYEKMQSDKGSIPDRFSAQQFSDYHSELNMSSLELGDSALYFCASSSDLDFYYGYTFGSGTRLTVV.